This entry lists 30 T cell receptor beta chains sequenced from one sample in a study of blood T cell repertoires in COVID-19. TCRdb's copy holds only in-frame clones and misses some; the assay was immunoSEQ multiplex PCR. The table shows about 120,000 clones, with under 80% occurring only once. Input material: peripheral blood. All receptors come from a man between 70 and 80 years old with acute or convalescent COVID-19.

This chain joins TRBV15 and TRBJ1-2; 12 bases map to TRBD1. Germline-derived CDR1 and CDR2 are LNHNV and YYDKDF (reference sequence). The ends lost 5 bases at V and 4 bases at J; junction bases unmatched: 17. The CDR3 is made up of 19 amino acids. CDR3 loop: CATSGPRGTGGRPGYGYTF. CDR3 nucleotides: TGTGCCACCAGCGGGCCTCGAGGGACAGGGGGCAGGCCGGGCTATGGCTACACCTTC.

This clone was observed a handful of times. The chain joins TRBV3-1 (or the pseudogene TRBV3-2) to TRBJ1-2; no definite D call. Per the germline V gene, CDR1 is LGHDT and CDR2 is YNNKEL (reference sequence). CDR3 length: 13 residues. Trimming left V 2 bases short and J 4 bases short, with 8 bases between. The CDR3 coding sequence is TGTGCCAGCAGCCAATTCACAGTCTATGGCTACACCTTC. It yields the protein CASSQFTVYGYTF.

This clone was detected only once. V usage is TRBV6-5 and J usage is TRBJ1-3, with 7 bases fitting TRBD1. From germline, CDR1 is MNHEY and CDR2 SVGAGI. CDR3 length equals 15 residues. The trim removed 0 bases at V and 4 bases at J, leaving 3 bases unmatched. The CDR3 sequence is CASSYSTGTGNTIYF. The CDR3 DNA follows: TGTGCCAGCAGTTACTCGACAGGGACGGGAAACACCATATATTTT.

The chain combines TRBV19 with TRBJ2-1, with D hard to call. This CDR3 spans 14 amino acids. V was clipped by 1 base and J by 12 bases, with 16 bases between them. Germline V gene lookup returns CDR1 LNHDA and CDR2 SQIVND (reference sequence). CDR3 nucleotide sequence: TGTGCCAGTAGTATAGCCCTTGGCGGTGTTAGGCAGTTCTTC. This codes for CASSIALGGVRQFF.

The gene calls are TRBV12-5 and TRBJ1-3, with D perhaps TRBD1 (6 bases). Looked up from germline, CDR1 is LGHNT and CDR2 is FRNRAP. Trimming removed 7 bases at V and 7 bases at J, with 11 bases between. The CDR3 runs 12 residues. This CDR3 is CASAGVANTIYF. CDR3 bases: TGTGCTAGTGCAGGGGTAGCCAACACCATATATTTT.

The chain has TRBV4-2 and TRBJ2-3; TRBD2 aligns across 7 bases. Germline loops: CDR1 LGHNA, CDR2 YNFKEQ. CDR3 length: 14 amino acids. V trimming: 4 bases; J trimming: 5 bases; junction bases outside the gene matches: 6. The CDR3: CASSRGRAEDTQYF. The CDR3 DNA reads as TGTGCCAGCAGCCGGGGGAGGGCTGAAGATACGCAGTATTTT.

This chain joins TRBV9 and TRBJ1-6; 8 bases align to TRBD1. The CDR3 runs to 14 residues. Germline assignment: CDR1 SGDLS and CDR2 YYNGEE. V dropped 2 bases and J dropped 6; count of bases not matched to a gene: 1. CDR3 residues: CASSVGQGNSPLHF. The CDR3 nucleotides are TGTGCCAGCAGCGTTGGACAGGGTAATTCACCCCTCCACTTT.

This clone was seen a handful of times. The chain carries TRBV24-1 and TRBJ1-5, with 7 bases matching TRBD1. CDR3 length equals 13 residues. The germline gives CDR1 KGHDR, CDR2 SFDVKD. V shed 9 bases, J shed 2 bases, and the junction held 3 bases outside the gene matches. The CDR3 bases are TGTGCCACCGGGGACAGTGGCAATCAGCCCCAGCATTTT. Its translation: CATGDSGNQPQHF.

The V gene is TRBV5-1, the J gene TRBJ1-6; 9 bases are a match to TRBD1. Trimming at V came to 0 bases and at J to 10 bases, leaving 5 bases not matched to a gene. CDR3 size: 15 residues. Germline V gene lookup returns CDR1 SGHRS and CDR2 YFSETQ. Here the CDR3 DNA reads TGCGCCAGCAGCTTGGAAGGGACAGGGTGGTCACCCCTCCACTTT. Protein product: CASSLEGTGWSPLHF. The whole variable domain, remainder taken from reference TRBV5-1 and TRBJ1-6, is KAGVTQTPRYLIKTRGQQVTLSCSPISGHRSVSWYQQTPGQGLQFLFEYFSETQRNKGNFPGRFSGRQFSNSRSEMNVSTLELGDSALYLCASSLEGTGWSPLHFGNGTRLTVT.

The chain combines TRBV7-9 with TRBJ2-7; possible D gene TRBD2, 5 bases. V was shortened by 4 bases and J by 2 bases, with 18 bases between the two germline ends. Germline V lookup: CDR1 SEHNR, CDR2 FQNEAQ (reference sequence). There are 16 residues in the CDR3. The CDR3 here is CASSSPSGGLAYEQYF. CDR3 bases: TGTGCCAGCAGCTCCCCCTCCGGCGGGCTGGCCTACGAGCAGTACTTC.

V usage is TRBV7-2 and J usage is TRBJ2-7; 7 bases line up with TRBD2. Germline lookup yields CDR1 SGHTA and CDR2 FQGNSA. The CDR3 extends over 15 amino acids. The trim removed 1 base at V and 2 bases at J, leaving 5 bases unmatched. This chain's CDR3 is CASSLVPAGTYEQYF. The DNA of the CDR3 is TGTGCCAGCAGCTTAGTTCCAGCGGGGACCTACGAGCAGTACTTC.

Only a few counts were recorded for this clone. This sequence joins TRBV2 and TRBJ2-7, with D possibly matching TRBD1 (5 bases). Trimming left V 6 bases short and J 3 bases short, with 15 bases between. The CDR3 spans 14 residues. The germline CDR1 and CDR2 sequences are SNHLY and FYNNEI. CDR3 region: CASRRPGRGYEQYF. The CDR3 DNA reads TGTGCCAGCAGGCGTCCAGGGCGAGGCTACGAGCAGTACTTC. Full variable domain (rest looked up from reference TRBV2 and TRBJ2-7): EPEVTQTPSHQVTQMGQEVILRCVPISNHLYFYWYRQILGQKVEFLVSFYNNEISEKSEIFDDQFSVERPDGSNFTLKIRSTKLEDSAMYFCASRRPGRGYEQYFGPGTRLTVT.

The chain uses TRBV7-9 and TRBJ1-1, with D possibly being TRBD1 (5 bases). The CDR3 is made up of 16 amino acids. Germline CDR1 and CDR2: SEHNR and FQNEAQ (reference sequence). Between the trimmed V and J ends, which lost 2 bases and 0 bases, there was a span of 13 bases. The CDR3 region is CASSLSGPGLNTEAFF. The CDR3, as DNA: TGTGCCAGCAGCTTATCTGGCCCAGGGCTGAACACTGAAGCTTTCTTT.

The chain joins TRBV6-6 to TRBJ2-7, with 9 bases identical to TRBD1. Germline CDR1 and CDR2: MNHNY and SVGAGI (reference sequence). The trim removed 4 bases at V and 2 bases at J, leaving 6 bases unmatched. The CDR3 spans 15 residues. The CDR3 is CASSFGGTGPYEQYF. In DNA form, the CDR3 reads TGTGCCAGCAGTTTCGGGGGGACAGGGCCCTACGAGCAGTACTTC.

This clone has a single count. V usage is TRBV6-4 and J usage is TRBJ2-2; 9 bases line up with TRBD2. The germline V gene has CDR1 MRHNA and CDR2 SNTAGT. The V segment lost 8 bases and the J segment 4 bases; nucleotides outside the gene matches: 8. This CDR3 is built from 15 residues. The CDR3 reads CASAVAGGPTGELFF. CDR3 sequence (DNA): TGTGCCAGCGCGGTGGCGGGGGGGCCCACCGGGGAGCTGTTTTTT.

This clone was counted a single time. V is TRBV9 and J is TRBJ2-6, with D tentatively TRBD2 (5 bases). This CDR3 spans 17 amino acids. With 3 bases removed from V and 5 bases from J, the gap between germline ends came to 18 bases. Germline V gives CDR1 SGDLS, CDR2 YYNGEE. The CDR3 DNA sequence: TGTGCCAGCAGCGGCCCCGGGGTCCTGGGCTGGGCCAACGTCCTGACTTTC. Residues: CASSGPGVLGWANVLTF.

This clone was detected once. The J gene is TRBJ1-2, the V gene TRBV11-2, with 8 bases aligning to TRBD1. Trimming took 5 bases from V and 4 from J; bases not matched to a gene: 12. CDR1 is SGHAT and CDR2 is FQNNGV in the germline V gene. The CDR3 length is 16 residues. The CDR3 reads CASSTNRQGPSYGYTF. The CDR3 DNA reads TGTGCCAGCAGCACCAACCGACAGGGGCCTTCCTATGGCTACACCTTC.

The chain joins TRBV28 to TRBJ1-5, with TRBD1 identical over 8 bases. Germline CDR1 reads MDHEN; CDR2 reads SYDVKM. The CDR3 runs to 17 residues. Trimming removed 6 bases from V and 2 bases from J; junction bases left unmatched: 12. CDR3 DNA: TGTGCCAGCAGCTCCTTGGGGCAGGGGGCCGGCAATCAGCCCCAGCATTTT. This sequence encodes CASSSLGQGAGNQPQHF. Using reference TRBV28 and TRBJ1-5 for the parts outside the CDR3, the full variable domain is DVKVTQSSRYLVKRTGEKVFLECVQDMDHENMFWYRQDPGLGLRLIYFSYDVKMKEKGDIPEGYSVSREKKERFSLILESASTNQTSMYLCASSSLGQGAGNQPQHFGDGTRLSIL.

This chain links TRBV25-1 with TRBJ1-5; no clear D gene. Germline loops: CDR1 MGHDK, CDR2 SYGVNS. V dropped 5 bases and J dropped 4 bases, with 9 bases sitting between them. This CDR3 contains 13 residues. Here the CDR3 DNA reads TGTGCCAGCAGTCGAGGGTGGAATCAGCCCCAGCATTTT. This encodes CASSRGWNQPQHF. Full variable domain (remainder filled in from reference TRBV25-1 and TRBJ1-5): EADIYQTPRYLVIGTGKKITLECSQTMGHDKMYWYQQDPGMELHLIHYSYGVNSTEKGDLSSESTVSRIRTEHFPLTLESARPSHTSQYLCASSRGWNQPQHFGDGTRLSIL.

The CDR3: CASSKRGNDVGYTF. For the CDR3, the DNA is TGTGCCAGCAGTAAACGGGGAAACGACGTAGGCTACACCTTC. This chain joins TRBV7-8 and TRBJ1-2; no firm D call. The germline V gene encodes CDR1 SGHVS and CDR2 FQNEAQ. V gave up 6 bases and J gave up 8 bases, with 19 bases separating them. CDR3 length: 14 amino acids.

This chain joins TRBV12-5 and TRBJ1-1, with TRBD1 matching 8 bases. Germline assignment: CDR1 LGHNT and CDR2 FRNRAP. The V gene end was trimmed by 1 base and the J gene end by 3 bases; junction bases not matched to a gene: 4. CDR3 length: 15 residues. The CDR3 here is CASGLAQGAHTEAFF. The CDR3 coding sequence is TGTGCTAGTGGTTTGGCCCAGGGGGCGCACACTGAAGCTTTCTTT. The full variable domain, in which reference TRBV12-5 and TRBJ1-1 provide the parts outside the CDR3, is DARVTQTPRHKVTEMGQEVTMRCQPILGHNTVFWYRQTMMQGLELLAYFRNRAPLDDSGMPKDRFSAEMPDATLATLKIQPSEPRDSAVYFCASGLAQGAHTEAFFGQGTRLTVV.

CDR3 nucleotide sequence: TGTGCCAGCAGCCCCGACAGGAATGGAGCTTTCTTT. Translating it yields CASSPDRNGAFF. The rearrangement uses TRBV3-1 (or the pseudogene TRBV3-2) and TRBJ1-1; D possibly corresponds to TRBD1 (6 bases). This CDR3 has 12 residues. CDR1 and CDR2 (germline): LGHDT, YNNKEL (reference sequence). Trimming took 4 bases from V and 10 from J, leaving 13 bases between them.

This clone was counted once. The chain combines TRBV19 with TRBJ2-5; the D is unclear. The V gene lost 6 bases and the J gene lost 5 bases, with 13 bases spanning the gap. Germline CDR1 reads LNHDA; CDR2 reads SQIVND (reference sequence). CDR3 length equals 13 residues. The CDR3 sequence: CASSETVGETQYF. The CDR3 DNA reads TGTGCCAGTAGCGAGACCGTCGGGGAGACCCAGTACTTC.

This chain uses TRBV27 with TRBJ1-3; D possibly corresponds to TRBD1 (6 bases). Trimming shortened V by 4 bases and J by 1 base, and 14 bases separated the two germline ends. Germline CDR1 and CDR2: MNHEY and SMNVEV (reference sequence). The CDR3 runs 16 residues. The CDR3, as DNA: TGTGCCAGCAGTTCATACACACAGGGTTCTGGAAACACCATATATTTT. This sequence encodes CASSSYTQGSGNTIYF.

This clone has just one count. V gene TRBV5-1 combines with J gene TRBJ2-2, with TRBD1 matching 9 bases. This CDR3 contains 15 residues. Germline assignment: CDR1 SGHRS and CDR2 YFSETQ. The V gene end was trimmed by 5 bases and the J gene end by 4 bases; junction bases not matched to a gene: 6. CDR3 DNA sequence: TGCGCCAGCAGGCCACAGGGGGCGGGCACCGGGGAGCTGTTTTTT. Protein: CASRPQGAGTGELFF. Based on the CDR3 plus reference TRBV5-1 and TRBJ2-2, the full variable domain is KAGVTQTPRYLIKTRGQQVTLSCSPISGHRSVSWYQQTPGQGLQFLFEYFSETQRNKGNFPGRFSGRQFSNSRSEMNVSTLELGDSALYLCASRPQGAGTGELFFGEGSRLTVL.

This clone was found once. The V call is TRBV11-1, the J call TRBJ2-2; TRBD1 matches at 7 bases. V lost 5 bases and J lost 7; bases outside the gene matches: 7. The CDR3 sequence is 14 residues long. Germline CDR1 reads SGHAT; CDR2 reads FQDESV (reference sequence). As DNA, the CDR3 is TGTGCCAGCAGCAGCACAGGGGCGAACGGGGAGCTGTTTTTT. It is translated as CASSSTGANGELFF.

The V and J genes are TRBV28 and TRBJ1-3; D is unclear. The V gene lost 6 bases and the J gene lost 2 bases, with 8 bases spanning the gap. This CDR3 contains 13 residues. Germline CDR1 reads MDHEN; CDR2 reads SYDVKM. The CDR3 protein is CASRERAGNTIYF. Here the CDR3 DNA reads TGTGCCAGCAGAGAAAGAGCTGGAAACACCATATATTTT. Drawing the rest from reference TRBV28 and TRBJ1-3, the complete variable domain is DVKVTQSSRYLVKRTGEKVFLECVQDMDHENMFWYRQDPGLGLRLIYFSYDVKMKEKGDIPEGYSVSREKKERFSLILESASTNQTSMYLCASRERAGNTIYFGEGSWLTVV.

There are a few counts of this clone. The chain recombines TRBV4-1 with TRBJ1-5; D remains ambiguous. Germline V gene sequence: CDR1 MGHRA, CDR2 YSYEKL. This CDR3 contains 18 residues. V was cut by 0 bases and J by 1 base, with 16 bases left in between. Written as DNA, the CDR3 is TGCGCCAGCAGCCAAGATCAATCGCGGGAGTGGAGCAATCAGCCCCAGCATTTT. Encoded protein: CASSQDQSREWSNQPQHF.

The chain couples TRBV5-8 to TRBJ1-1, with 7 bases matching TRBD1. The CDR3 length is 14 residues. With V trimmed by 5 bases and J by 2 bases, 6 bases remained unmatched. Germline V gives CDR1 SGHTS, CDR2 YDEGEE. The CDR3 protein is CASRDGQVNTEAFF. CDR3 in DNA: TGTGCCAGCAGAGACGGACAGGTTAACACTGAAGCTTTCTTT.

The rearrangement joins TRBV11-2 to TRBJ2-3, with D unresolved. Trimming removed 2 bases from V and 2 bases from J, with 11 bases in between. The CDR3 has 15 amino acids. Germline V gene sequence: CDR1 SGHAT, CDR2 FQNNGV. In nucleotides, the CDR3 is TGTGCCAGCAGCTTAACCGTGGTAGCCACAGATACGCAGTATTTT. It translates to CASSLTVVATDTQYF.